This T cell receptor beta chain was captured in a study of patients and donors after allogeneic stem cell transplantation. TCRdb re-called the RT-PCR reads through MiXCR, storing one row per CDR3 protein. Here the sample spans about 960,000 distinct CDR3 sequences, approximately 18% being singletons. V was shortened by 3 bases and J by 8 bases, with 10 bases between the two germline ends. Germline lookup yields CDR1 SNHLY and CDR2 FYNNEI. The CDR3 runs to 12 residues. A few counts support this clonotype. Sequenced: blood, either unsorted or a sorted T cell fraction (not recorded which). The rearrangement uses TRBV2 and TRBJ1-1; perhaps TRBD1 as D (5 bases). The sequence was obtained from a human donor who was either an allogeneic HSCT recipient or a stem cell or donor lymphocyte infusion donor (not recorded which). It is not recorded whose cells these are; they may come from a transplant donor. CDR3 sequence reads: CASSEDPGEAFF. CDR3 sequence (DNA): TGTGCCAGCAGTGAGGATCCAGGGGAAGCTTTCTTT.